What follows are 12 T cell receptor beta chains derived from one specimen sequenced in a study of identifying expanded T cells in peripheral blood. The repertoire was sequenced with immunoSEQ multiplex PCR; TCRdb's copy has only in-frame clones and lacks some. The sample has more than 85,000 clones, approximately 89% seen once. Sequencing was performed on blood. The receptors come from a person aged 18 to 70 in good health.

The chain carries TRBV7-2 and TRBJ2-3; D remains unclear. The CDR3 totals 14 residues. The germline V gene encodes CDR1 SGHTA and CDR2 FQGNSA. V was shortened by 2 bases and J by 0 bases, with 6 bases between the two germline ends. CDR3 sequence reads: CASSLLESTDTQYF. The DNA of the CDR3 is TGTGCCAGCAGCTTATTAGAGAGCACAGATACGCAGTATTTT.

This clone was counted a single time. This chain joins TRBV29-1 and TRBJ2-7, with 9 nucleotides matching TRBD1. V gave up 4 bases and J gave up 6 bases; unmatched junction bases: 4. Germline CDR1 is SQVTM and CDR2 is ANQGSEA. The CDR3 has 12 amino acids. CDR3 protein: CSVGTGVAEQYF. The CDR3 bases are TGCAGCGTTGGGACAGGGGTTGCCGAGCAGTACTTC.

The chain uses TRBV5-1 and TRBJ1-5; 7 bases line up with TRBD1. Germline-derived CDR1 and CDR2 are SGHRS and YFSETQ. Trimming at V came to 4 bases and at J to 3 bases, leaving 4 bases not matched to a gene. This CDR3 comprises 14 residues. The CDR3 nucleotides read TGCGCCAGCAGCGAGGGGACAGTCAATCAGCCCCAGCATTTT. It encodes CASSEGTVNQPQHF.

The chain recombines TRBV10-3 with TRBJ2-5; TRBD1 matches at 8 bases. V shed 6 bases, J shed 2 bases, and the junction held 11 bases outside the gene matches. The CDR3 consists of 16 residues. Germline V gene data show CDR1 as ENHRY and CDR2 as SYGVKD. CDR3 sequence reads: CAISPRRGLGQETQYF. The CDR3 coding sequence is TGTGCCATCAGCCCCCGCAGGGGGCTTGGGCAAGAGACCCAGTACTTC.

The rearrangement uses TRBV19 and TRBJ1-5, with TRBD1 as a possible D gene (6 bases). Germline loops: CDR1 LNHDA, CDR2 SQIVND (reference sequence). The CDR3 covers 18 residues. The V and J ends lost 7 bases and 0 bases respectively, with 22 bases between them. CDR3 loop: CASTPRPGGLYSNQPQHF. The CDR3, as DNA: TGTGCCAGTACCCCCCGACCGGGGGGCCTATATAGCAATCAGCCCCAGCATTTT.

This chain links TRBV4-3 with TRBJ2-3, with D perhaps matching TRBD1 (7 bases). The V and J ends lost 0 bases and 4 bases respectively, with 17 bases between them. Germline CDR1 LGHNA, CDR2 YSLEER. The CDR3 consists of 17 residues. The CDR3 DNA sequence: TGCGCCAGCAGCCAAGATGGTGCCAGGGGGGTGGCAGATACGCAGTATTTT. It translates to CASSQDGARGVADTQYF.

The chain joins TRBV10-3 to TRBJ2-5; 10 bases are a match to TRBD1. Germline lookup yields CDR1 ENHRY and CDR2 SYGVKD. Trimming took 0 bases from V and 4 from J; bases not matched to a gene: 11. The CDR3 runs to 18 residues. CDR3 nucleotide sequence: TGTGCCATCAGTGAGTCGATGCTTGGGACAGGGGTTCGAGAGACCCAGTACTTC. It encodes CAISESMLGTGVRETQYF.

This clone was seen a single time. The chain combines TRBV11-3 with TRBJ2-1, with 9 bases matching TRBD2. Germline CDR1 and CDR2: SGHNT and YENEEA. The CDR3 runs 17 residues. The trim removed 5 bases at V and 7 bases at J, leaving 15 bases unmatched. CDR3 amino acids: CASSQAGLAGKRNEQFF. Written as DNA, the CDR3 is TGTGCCAGCAGCCAAGCGGGGCTAGCGGGAAAGAGGAATGAGCAGTTCTTC.

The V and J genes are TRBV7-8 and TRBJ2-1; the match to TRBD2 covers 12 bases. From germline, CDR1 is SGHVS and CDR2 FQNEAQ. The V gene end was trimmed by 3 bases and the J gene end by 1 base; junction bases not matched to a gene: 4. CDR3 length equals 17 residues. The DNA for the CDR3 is TGTGCCAGCAGCTTCCGACTAGCGGGGGTTTCCTACAATGAGCAGTTCTTC. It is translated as CASSFRLAGVSYNEQFF.

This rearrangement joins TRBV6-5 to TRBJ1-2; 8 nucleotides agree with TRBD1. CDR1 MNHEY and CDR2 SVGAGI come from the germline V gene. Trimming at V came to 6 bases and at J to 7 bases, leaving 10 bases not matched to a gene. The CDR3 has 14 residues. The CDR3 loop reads CASSPMTGDGGYTF. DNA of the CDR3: TGTGCCAGCAGCCCCATGACAGGGGACGGTGGCTACACCTTC.

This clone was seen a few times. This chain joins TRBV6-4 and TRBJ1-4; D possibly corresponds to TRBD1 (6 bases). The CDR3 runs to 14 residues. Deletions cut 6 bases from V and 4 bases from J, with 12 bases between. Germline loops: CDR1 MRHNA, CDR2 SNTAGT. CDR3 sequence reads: CASSLQGVNEKLFF. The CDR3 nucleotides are TGTGCCAGCAGCTTACAGGGAGTTAATGAAAAACTGTTTTTT.

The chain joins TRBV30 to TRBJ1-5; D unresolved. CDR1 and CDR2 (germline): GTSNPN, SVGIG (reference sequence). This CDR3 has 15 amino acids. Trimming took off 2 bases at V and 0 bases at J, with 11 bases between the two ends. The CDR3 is CAWSQMGYSNQPQHF. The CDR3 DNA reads TGTGCCTGGAGTCAGATGGGTTATAGCAATCAGCCCCAGCATTTT.